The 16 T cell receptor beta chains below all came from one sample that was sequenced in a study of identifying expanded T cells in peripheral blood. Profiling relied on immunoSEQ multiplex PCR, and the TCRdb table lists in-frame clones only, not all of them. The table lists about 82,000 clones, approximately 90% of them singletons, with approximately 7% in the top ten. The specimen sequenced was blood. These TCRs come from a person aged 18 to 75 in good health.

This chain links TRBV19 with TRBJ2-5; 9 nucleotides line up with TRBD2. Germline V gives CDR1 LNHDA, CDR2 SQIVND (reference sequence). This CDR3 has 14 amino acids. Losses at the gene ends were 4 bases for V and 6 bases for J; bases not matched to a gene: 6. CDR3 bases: TGTGCCAGTAGTAGCGGGAGGGCCGGAAAGACCCAGTACTTC. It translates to CASSSGRAGKTQYF.

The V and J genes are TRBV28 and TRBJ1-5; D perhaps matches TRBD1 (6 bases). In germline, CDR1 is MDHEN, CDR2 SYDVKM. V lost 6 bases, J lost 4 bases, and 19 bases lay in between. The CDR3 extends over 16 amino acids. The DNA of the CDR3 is TGTGCCAGCAGGGGAACAGGGAAGGTGGGTAATCAGCCCCAGCATTTT. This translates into CASRGTGKVGNQPQHF.

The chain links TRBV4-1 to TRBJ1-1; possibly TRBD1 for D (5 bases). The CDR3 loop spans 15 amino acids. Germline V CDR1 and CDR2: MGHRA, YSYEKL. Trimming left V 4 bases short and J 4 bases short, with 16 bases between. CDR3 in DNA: TGCGCCAGCAGCCCCTCGACGGGGGAAGGCACTGAAGCTTTCTTT. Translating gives CASSPSTGEGTEAFF.

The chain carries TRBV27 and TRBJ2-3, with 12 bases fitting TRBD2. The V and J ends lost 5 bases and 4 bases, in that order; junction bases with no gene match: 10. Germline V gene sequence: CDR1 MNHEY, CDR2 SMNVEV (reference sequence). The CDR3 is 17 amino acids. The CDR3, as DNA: TGTGCCAGCAGTAGGGCTAGCGGGAGGGCTGGAGCAGATACGCAGTATTTT. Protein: CASSRASGRAGADTQYF.

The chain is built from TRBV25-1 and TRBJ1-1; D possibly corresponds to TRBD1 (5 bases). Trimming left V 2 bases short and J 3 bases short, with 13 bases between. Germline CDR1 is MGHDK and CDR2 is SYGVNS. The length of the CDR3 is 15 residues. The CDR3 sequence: CASSETRRGDTEAFF. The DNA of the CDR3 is TGTGCCAGCAGTGAAACCCGACGGGGGGACACTGAAGCTTTCTTT.

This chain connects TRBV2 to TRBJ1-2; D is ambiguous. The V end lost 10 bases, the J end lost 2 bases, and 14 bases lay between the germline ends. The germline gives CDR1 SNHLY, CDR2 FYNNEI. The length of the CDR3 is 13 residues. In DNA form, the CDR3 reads TGTGCCACCCAATGGGAGGGAAACTATGGCTACACCTTC. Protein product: CATQWEGNYGYTF.

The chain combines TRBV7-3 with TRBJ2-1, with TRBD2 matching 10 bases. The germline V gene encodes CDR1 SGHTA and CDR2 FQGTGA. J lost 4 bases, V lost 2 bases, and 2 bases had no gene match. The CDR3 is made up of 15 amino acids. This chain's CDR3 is CASSLLAGEYNEQFF. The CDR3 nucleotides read TGTGCCAGCAGCTTACTAGCGGGAGAGTACAATGAGCAGTTCTTC.

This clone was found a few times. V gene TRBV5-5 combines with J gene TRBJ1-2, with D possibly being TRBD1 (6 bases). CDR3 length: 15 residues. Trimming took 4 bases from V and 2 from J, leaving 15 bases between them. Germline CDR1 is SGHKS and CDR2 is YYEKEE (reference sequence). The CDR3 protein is CASSPYPGANYGYTF. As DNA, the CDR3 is TGTGCCAGCAGCCCCTATCCGGGGGCCAACTATGGCTACACCTTC. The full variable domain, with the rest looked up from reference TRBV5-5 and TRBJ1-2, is DAGVTQSPTHLIKTRGQQVTLRCSPISGHKSVSWYQQVLGQGPQFIFQYYEKEERGRGNFPDRFSARQFPNYSSELNVNALLLGDSALYLCASSPYPGANYGYTFGSGTRLTVV.

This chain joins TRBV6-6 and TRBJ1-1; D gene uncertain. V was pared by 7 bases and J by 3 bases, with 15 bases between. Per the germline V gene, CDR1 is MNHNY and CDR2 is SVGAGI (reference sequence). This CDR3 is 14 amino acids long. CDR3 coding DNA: TGTGCCAGCAACTCGGGAAGAGGGTACACTGAAGCTTTCTTT. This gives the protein CASNSGRGYTEAFF.

CDR3 in amino acids: CASSLDRTGATEAFF. In DNA, the CDR3 is TGTGCCAGCAGCTTAGATAGGACAGGGGCGACTGAAGCTTTCTTT. The gene calls are TRBV7-9 and TRBJ1-1; TRBD1 agrees at 9 bases. The germline V gene encodes CDR1 SEHNR and CDR2 FQNEAQ (reference sequence). Trimming took 1 base from V and 5 from J; bases not matched to a gene: 5. This CDR3 has 15 amino acids. Drawing the rest from reference TRBV7-9 and TRBJ1-1, the complete variable domain is DTGVSQNPRHKITKRGQNVTFRCDPISEHNRLYWYRQTLGQGPEFLTYFQNEAQLEKSRLLSDRFSAERPKGSFSTLEIQRTEQGDSAMYLCASSLDRTGATEAFFGQGTRLTVV.

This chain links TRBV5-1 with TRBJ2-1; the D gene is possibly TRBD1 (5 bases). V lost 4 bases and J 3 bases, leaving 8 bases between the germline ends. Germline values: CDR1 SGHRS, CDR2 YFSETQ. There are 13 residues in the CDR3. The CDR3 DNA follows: TGCGCCAGCAGCATCGACAGCTACAATGAGCAGTTCTTC. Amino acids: CASSIDSYNEQFF.

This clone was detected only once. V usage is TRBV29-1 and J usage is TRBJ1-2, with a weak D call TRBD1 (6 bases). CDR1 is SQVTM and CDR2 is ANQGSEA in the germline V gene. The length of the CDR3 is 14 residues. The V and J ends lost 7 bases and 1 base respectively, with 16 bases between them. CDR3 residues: CSGDDRPLNYGYTF. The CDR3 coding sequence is TGCAGCGGTGACGACAGGCCCCTTAACTATGGCTACACCTTC.

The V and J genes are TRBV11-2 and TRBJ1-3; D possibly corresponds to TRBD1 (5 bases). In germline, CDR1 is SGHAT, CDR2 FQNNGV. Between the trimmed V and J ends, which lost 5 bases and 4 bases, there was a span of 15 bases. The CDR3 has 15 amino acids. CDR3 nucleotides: TGTGCCAGCAGCCAGGGCCAAGGAGCGGGAAACACCATATATTTT. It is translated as CASSQGQGAGNTIYF.

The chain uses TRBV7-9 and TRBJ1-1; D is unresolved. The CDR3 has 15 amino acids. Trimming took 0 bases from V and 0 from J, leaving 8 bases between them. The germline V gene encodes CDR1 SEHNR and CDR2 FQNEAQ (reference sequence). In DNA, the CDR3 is TGTGCCAGCAGCTTAGCAGGGATCATGAACACTGAAGCTTTCTTT. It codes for CASSLAGIMNTEAFF.

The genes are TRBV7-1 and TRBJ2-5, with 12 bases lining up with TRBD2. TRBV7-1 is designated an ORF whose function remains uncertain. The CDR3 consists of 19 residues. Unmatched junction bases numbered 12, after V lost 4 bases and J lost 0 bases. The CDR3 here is CASSLGRTSGVSHQETQYF. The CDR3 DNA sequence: TGTGCCAGCAGCTTGGGGCGGACTAGCGGGGTGTCACACCAAGAGACCCAGTACTTC.

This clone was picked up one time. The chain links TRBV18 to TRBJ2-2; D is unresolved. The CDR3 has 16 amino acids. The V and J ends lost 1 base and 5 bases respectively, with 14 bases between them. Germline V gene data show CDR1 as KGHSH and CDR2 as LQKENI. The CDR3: CASSPRPPGGTGELFF. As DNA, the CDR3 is TGTGCCAGCTCACCACGACCCCCTGGCGGAACCGGGGAGCTGTTTTTT.